The 28 T cell receptor beta chains reported below all come from one sample, sequenced in a study of blood T cells in healthy people across ages. A second PCR, run for about 7 to 11 cycles, used a sample-barcoded 5' primer plus a J-beta primer mix. TCRdb called the 5' RACE reads again in MiXCR, with one record for every CDR3 protein. The sample consists of 850,000 to 1,000,000 distinct CDR3 sequences, roughly 50% of them appearing once. Material for sequencing was blood. These receptors were obtained from a woman in her fifties or sixties in good health.

This clonotype was observed a few times. The J gene is TRBJ2-3, the V gene TRBV3-1; D perhaps matches TRBD1 (6 bases). V was clipped by 4 bases and J by 3 bases, with 11 bases between them. The CDR3 contains 14 residues. Germline values: CDR1 LGHDT, CDR2 YNNKEL (reference sequence). Here the CDR3 reads CASSLGTLTDTQYF. For the CDR3, the DNA is TGTGCCAGCAGCCTGGGGACATTAACAGATACGCAGTATTTT.

This chain joins TRBV30 and TRBJ1-6; perhaps TRBD1 as D (6 bases). V was pared by 2 bases and J by 10 bases, with 21 bases between. CDR1 and CDR2 from the germline V gene are GTSNPN and SVGIG (reference sequence). This CDR3 is built from 16 residues. CDR3 in DNA: TGTGCCTGGAGTATTTCAGGCAGGGGAACAAGGTCACCCCTCCACTTT. The encoded protein is CAWSISGRGTRSPLHF.

This chain uses TRBV5-1 with TRBJ2-3; TRBD2 is a possible D gene (5 bases). Germline CDR1 and CDR2: SGHRS and YFSETQ. This CDR3 is built from 15 residues. V was cut by 4 bases and J by 4 bases, with 16 bases left in between. The CDR3 region is CASSGTFGEADTQYF. In DNA form, the CDR3 reads TGCGCCAGCAGCGGTACGTTCGGGGAAGCAGATACGCAGTATTTT.

This clonotype came up a few times. The chain combines TRBV20-1 with TRBJ2-1; the match to TRBD2 covers 8 bases. Germline-derived CDR1 and CDR2 are DFQATT and SNEGSKA (reference sequence). The CDR3 runs 14 residues. J gave up 9 bases and V 4 bases, and 11 bases lay outside the gene matches. The CDR3 reads CSANELAVGSEQFF. The CDR3 DNA is TGCAGTGCTAACGAACTAGCGGTGGGGTCTGAGCAGTTCTTC.

A single count supports this clonotype. The rearrangement joins TRBV18 to TRBJ2-7; possible D gene TRBD1, 6 bases. The germline CDR1 and CDR2 sequences are KGHSH and LQKENI. With 3 bases removed from V and 7 bases from J, the gap between germline ends came to 16 bases. The CDR3 has 14 residues. CDR3 sequence reads: CASSPLGTHNEQYF. CDR3 in DNA: TGTGCCAGCTCACCGCTTGGGACACACAATGAGCAGTACTTC.

Turning to this clonotype: This may arise from a read error, as a much more abundant clone is one base away. The V call is TRBV3-1, the J call TRBJ2-6; D possibly corresponds to TRBD2 (6 bases). Germline V gives CDR1 LGHDT, CDR2 YNNKEL (reference sequence). The CDR3 runs to 15 residues. CDR3 in amino acids: CARSRGSSGANVLTF. CDR3 DNA: TGTGCCAGGAGCCGGGGGAGCTCTGGGGCCAACGTCCTGACTTTC.

V gene TRBV29-1 combines with J gene TRBJ2-1, with 13 bases identical to TRBD2. There are 17 residues in the CDR3. V was pared by 6 bases and J by 0 bases, with 8 bases of the junction left unmatched. CDR1 and CDR2 from the germline V gene are SQVTM and ANQGSEA. For the CDR3, the DNA is TGCAGCGTGACCGGGACTAGCGGGGCGAGCTCCTACAATGAGCAGTTCTTC. Protein sequence: CSVTGTSGASSYNEQFF.

This clonotype was seen only once. The V call is TRBV6-5, the J call TRBJ1-2; D gene unclear. CDR1 MNHEY and CDR2 SVGAGI come from the germline V gene. CDR3 length: 14 residues. V lost 10 bases and J lost 5, with 20 bases in between. CDR3 DNA sequence: TGTGCCACCAACCGTCCGGCGGGAAAATATGGCTACACCTTC. It codes for CATNRPAGKYGYTF.

V usage is TRBV25-1 and J usage is TRBJ1-2; 7 bases map to TRBD1. The CDR3 sequence is 14 residues long. V lost 5 bases to trimming and J lost 8 bases; unmatched junction nucleotides: 11. CDR1 and CDR2 (germline): MGHDK, SYGVNS. CDR3 in DNA: TGTGCCAGCAGTACTTCCGGGACAGAGGGCGGCTACACCTTC. Translated: CASSTSGTEGGYTF.

The rearrangement links TRBV4-1 to TRBJ1-2, with D unclear. The V end was cut by 0 bases, the J end by 7 bases, with 9 bases between. The germline V gene has CDR1 MGHRA and CDR2 YSYEKL. CDR3 length equals 13 residues. This CDR3 reads CASSQERTGGYTF. DNA of the CDR3: TGCGCCAGCAGCCAAGAAAGGACGGGTGGCTACACCTTC.

This chain connects TRBV4-2 to TRBJ2-7; TRBD1 might be the D (7 bases). The germline V gene has CDR1 LGHNA and CDR2 YNFKEQ. The ends were cut back, 1 base at V and 5 bases at J, with 12 bases in the middle. The CDR3 runs to 14 residues. CDR3: CASSQGRGLNEQYF. The CDR3 nucleotides read TGTGCCAGCAGCCAAGGGAGGGGGCTCAACGAGCAGTACTTC.

This sequence joins TRBV27 and TRBJ2-1; weak D call: TRBD1 (6 bases). V was cut by 2 bases and J by 3 bases, with 11 bases left in between. Germline CDR1 reads MNHEY; CDR2 reads SMNVEV (reference sequence). The CDR3 consists of 15 residues. The CDR3 DNA is TGTGCCAGCAGTTTAATCAGGGGAAACTACAATGAGCAGTTCTTC. Amino acid sequence: CASSLIRGNYNEQFF.

This clonotype was found a few times. The J gene is TRBJ2-1, the V gene TRBV12-3 or TRBV12-4, with D tentatively TRBD2 (6 bases). The CDR3 is made up of 12 amino acids. Deletions cut 8 bases from V and 6 bases from J, with 11 bases between. Written as DNA, the CDR3 is TGTGCCAGCGGAAGTAGCGGCAATGAGCAGTTCTTC. This translates into CASGSSGNEQFF.

This clonotype occurred a few times. This rearrangement joins TRBV9 to TRBJ1-2; 10 nucleotides align to TRBD1. The CDR3 totals 16 residues. Trimming cost V 3 bases and J 8 bases; bases outside gene matches: 13. From germline, CDR1 is SGDLS and CDR2 YYNGEE. Here the CDR3 reads CASSGVSGQGKEGYTF. The CDR3 DNA is TGTGCCAGCAGCGGTGTATCGGGACAGGGGAAGGAAGGCTACACCTTC.

The V and J genes are TRBV5-1 and TRBJ2-4, with D possibly matching TRBD2 (6 bases). CDR3 length: 16 amino acids. Germline lookup yields CDR1 SGHRS and CDR2 YFSETQ. Deletions cut 0 bases from V and 0 bases from J, with 10 bases between. As DNA, the CDR3 is TGCGCCAGCAGCTTGGCGGAGGGGCTAGCCAAAAACATTCAGTACTTC. Translation: CASSLAEGLAKNIQYF.

The CDR3 loop reads CASSRNRELPYEQYF. DNA for the CDR3: TGCGCCAGCAGCCGCAACAGGGAACTCCCCTACGAGCAGTACTTC. The J gene is TRBJ2-5, the V gene TRBV4-1, with D possibly being TRBD1 (6 bases). The DNA end lines up better with TRBJ2-7; the J call may be wrong. In germline, CDR1 is MGHRA, CDR2 YSYEKL. CDR3 size: 15 residues.

There are a few counts of this clonotype. The chain combines TRBV29-1 with TRBJ2-7; 10 bases align to TRBD2. V shed 8 bases and J 7 bases; nucleotides not matched to a gene: 8. Germline V gene data show CDR1 as SQVTM and CDR2 as ANQGSEA. The CDR3 is 12 residues long. The CDR3: CSYRGLAREQYF. CDR3 bases: TGCAGCTACCGGGGACTAGCGAGGGAGCAGTACTTC.

In this sample, this clonotype turned up a few times. V is TRBV4-3 and J is TRBJ2-7; 11 bases align to TRBD2. Per germline, CDR1 LGHNA and CDR2 YSLEER. The CDR3 runs 15 residues. The trim removed 3 bases at V and 4 bases at J, leaving 5 bases unmatched. The CDR3 DNA follows: TGCGCCAGCAGCCACCAAACTAGCGGGAGTTACGAGCAGTACTTC. Encoded protein: CASSHQTSGSYEQYF.

This clonotype was seen once. V and J are TRBV5-1 and TRBJ2-7; 11 positions agree with TRBD2. The CDR3 consists of 16 residues. Per the germline V gene, CDR1 is SGHRS and CDR2 is YFSETQ. Trimming took 3 bases from V and 3 from J; bases not matched to a gene: 8. Written as DNA, the CDR3 is TGCGCCAGCAGCTCCTCCTCCGGGACTAGCGGCTACGAGCAGTACTTC. This codes for CASSSSSGTSGYEQYF.

V usage is TRBV6-2 or TRBV6-3 and J usage is TRBJ2-3, with D tentatively TRBD1 (6 bases). V lost 5 bases, J lost 3 bases, and 21 bases lay in between. Germline CDR1 reads MNHEY; CDR2 reads SVGEGT. This CDR3 has 17 amino acids. CDR3 in amino acids: CASSRPGTGILTDTQYF. The CDR3 DNA reads as TGTGCCAGCAGTCGTCCTGGTACAGGGATCCTAACAGATACGCAGTATTTT.

The chain has TRBV5-5 and TRBJ1-3; 10 bases line up with TRBD1. This CDR3 has 16 amino acids. Trimming cost V 0 bases and J 4 bases; bases outside gene matches: 4. Germline CDR1 is SGHKS and CDR2 is YYEKEE (reference sequence). Here the CDR3 reads CASSLEGTGVGNTIYF. The CDR3 DNA follows: TGTGCCAGCAGCTTGGAAGGGACAGGGGTCGGAAACACCATATATTTT.

The V and J genes are TRBV6-2 or TRBV6-3 and TRBJ2-7; possible D gene TRBD1, 6 bases. The V gene lost 5 bases and the J gene lost 2 bases, with 16 bases spanning the gap. This CDR3 spans 15 amino acids. Germline V gives CDR1 MNHEY, CDR2 SVGEGT. CDR3 sequence: CASSRLQGKPYEQYF. CDR3 nucleotide sequence: TGTGCCAGCAGTCGTCTTCAGGGGAAACCCTACGAGCAGTACTTC.

The V and J genes are TRBV15 and TRBJ2-1, with 13 nucleotides matching TRBD2. Germline CDR1 and CDR2: LNHNV and YYDKDF (reference sequence). The CDR3 has 14 amino acids. The junction had 4 bases not matched to a gene; V was cut back by 5 bases and J by 9 bases. The CDR3 here is CATSRGLAGAEQFF. The CDR3 nucleotides read TGTGCCACCAGCCGCGGACTAGCGGGAGCTGAGCAGTTCTTC.

The chain couples TRBV7-9 to TRBJ2-7, with D possibly TRBD1 on 6 matching bases. The J call may be faulty, since TRBJ2-1 better matches the DNA end. Germline lookup yields CDR1 SEHNR and CDR2 FQNEAQ (reference sequence). This CDR3 contains 13 residues. In nucleotides, the CDR3 is TGTGCCAGCAGCCCACAGGTTCGGACAGAACAGTTCTTC. Amino acid sequence: CASSPQVRTEQFF.

The chain uses TRBV28 and TRBJ1-5, with D tentatively TRBD1 (5 bases). The CDR3 runs 15 residues. Trimming stripped 6 bases from V and 1 base from J, with 13 bases between. Germline V lookup: CDR1 MDHEN, CDR2 SYDVKM. The DNA for the CDR3 is TGTGCCAGCAGGCAGGGAGGTCCGAGCAATCAGCCCCAGCATTTT. This translates into CASRQGGPSNQPQHF.

The J gene is TRBJ1-1, the V gene TRBV18; no clear D. Germline assignment: CDR1 KGHSH and CDR2 LQKENI. The length of the CDR3 is 14 residues. The V and J ends lost 4 bases and 3 bases respectively, with 12 bases between them. CDR3 amino acids: CASSRAIRDTEAFF. CDR3 nucleotides: TGTGCCAGCTCACGGGCGATTCGGGACACTGAAGCTTTCTTT.

The chain combines TRBV7-2 with TRBJ2-7; D unresolved. CDR3 length: 15 residues. With 0 bases removed from V and 2 bases from J, the gap between germline ends came to 11 bases. The germline V gene has CDR1 SGHTA and CDR2 FQGNSA. The CDR3 sequence is CASSLAQRSTYEQYF. The CDR3 coding sequence is TGTGCCAGCAGCTTAGCACAGCGCTCCACCTACGAGCAGTACTTC.

This clonotype was recorded many times. The chain has TRBV29-1 and TRBJ2-7; 9 nucleotides match TRBD1. Germline-derived CDR1 and CDR2 are SQVTM and ANQGSEA. This CDR3 has 11 amino acids. Trimming took 7 bases from V and 3 from J; bases not matched to a gene: 1. The chain's CDR3 is CSGGQGYEQYF. CDR3 nucleotides: TGCAGCGGGGGACAGGGCTACGAGCAGTACTTC.